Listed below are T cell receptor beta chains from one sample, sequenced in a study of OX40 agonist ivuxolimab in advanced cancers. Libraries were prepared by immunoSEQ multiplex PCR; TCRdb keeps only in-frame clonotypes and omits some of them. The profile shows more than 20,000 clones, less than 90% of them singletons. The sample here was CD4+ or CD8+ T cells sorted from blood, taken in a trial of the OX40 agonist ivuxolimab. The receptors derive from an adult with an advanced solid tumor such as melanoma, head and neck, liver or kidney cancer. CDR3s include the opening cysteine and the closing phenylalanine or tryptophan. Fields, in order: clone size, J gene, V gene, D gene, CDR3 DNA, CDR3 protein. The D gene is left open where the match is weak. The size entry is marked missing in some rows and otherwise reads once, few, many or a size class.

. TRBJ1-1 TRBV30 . TGTGCCTGCATAGGGAACACTGAAGCTTTCTTT CACIGNTEAFF
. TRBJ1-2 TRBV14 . TGTGCCAACAGCCAAGACGTCGCCGGGCGGACAGGCTACACCTTC CANSQDVAGRTGYTF
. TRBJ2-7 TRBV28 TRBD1 TGTGCCAGCAGTTTATCCGGGACAGGGGGTTTCTACGAGCAGTACTTC CASSLSGTGGFYEQYF
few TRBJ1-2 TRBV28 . TGTGCCAGCACAGTAGCTAACTATGGCTACACCTTC CASTVANYGYTF
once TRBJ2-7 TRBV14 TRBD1 TGTGCCAGCAGCCAAGCCGGACAGGGCGAGCAGTACTTC CASSQAGQGEQYF
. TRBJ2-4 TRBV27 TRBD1 TGTGCCAGCAGTTCTTTGGGACAGGGCCCCAAAAACATTCAGTACTTC CASSSLGQGPKNIQYF
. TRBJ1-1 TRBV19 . TGTGCCAGTAGTATTGCAGGGTGGAACACTGAAGCTTTCTTT CASSIAGWNTEAFF
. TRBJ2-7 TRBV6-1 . TGTGCCAGCAGTGTTTCTCCTTCCTACGAGCAGTACTTC CASSVSPSYEQYF
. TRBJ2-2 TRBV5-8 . TGTGCCAGCAGCTTTCCGAGGGAGTACACCGGGGAGCTGTTTTTT CASSFPREYTGELFF
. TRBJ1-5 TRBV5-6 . TGTGCCAGCAGCTATGGGGAGATCCAGCCCCAGCATTTT CASSYGEIQPQHF
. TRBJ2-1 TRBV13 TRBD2 TGTGCCAGCAGCGACGGGAGGGCGGGGAATGAGCAGTTCTTC CASSDGRAGNEQFF
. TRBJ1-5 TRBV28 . TGTGCCAGCAGTTTATACGGGCGTTATAGCAATCAGCCCCAGCATTTT CASSLYGRYSNQPQHF
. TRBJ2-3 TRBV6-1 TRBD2 TGTGCCAGCAGTGACGGCCTAGCGGGAGGGCCAGGTAGCACAGATACGCAGTATTTT CASSDGLAGGPGSTDTQYF
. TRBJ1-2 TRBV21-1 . TGTGCCAGGGCCTCGAGGGGAACGAGCTATGGCTACACCTTC CARASRGTSYGYTF
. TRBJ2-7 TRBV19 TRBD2 TGTGCCAGTAGTATAGGGGCTAGCGGGAGAAGCAAGAACGAGCAGTACTTC CASSIGASGRSKNEQYF
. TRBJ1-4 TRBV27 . TGTGCCAGCAACAAAGGCGGTCTAGGAGAAAAACTGTTTTTT CASNKGGLGEKLFF
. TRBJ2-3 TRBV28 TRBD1 TGTGCCAGCAGTTTAGACAGGGGGCCAGATACGCAGTATTTT CASSLDRGPDTQYF
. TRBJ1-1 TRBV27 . TGTGCCAGCGTTCACGGCGCTGAAGCTTTCTTT CASVHGAEAFF
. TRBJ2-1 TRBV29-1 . TGCAGCGTTCATGCCAATGAGCAGTTCTTC CSVHANEQFF
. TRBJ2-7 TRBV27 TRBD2 TGTGCCAGCAGTCCCAAACGGGACTACTCCTACGAGCAGTACTTC CASSPKRDYSYEQYF
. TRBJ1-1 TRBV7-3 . TGTGCCAGCAGCCACCCTGCTGCAGATACGAACACTGAAGCTTTCTTT CASSHPAADTNTEAFF
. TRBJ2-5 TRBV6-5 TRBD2 TGTGCCAGCAGTTACTCGCCTAGCGGAGTCCAAGAGACCCAGTACTTC CASSYSPSGVQETQYF
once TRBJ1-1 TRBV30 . TGTGCCTGGAGTGCGGGGATGAACACTGAAGCTTTCTTT CAWSAGMNTEAFF
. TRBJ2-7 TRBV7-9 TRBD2 TGTGCCAGCAGCTCCGGGACTAGCGCGACCCACTCCTACGAGCAGTACTTC CASSSGTSATHSYEQYF
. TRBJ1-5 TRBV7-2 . TGTGCCAGCAGACTTGAGGGAACCTCCAATCAGCCCCAGCATTTT CASRLEGTSNQPQHF
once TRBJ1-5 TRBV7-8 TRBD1 TGTGCCAGCAGCCACTGGACAGGGCTCAATCAGCCCCAGCATTTT CASSHWTGLNQPQHF
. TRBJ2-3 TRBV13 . TGTGCCAGCAGCTTAAGGACCGTGGAAGATACGCAGTATTTT CASSLRTVEDTQYF
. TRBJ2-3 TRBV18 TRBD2 TGTGCCAGCTCACCGACTAGCCTAGGTGGTCCAGATACGCAGTATTTT CASSPTSLGGPDTQYF
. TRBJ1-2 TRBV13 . TGTGCCAGCAGCCGAGGAGGGGCTAACTATGGCTACACCTTC CASSRGGANYGYTF
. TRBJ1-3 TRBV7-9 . TGTGCCAGCAGCTTAGAGACACTTGTAGACACCATATATTTT CASSLETLVDTIYF
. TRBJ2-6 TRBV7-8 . TGTGCCAGCAGAAGAAAGACGGATAGAAATTCTGGGGCCAACGTCCTGACTTTC CASRRKTDRNSGANVLTF
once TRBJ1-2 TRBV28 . TGTGCCAGCGGGAACTCGCTTAGAAGCTACACCTTC CASGNSLRSYTF
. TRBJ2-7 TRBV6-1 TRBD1 TGTGCCAGCAGTGAAACGGGACAGGGTCTCTACGAGCAGTACTTC CASSETGQGLYEQYF
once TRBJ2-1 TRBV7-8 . TGTGCCAGCAGCCTTAACTACAATGAGCAGTTCTTC CASSLNYNEQFF
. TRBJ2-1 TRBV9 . TGTGCCAGCAGCAAACTCAGGGAGGTAGTCGATGAGCAGTTCTTC CASSKLREVVDEQFF
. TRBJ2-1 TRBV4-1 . TGCGCCAGCAGTCGTATAGCGGAAACCTACAATGAGCAGTTCTTC CASSRIAETYNEQFF
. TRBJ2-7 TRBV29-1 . TGCAGCGTTGAAGATCTAGGAGGGGGAGGCTCCTACGAGCAGTACTTC CSVEDLGGGGSYEQYF
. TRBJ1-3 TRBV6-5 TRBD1 TGTGCCAGCAGTTACGGCAGGGGGAACACCATATATTTT CASSYGRGNTIYF
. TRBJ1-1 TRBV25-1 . TGTGCCAGCAGTGATTGGGGGGGCTACTATGCTTTCTTT CASSDWGGYYAFF
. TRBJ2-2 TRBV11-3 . TGTGCCAGCAGCTTAGTTTGGGGAGGCGACACCGGGGAGCTGTTTTTT CASSLVWGGDTGELFF
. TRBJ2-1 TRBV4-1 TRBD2 TGCGCCAGCACTCCGGGACTAGCTGTAAATGAGCAGTTCTTC CASTPGLAVNEQFF